Listed here are 13 T cell receptor beta chains from one sample, sequenced in a study of neurological immune-mediated disorders. MiXCR, run by TCRdb on the 5' RACE reads, gives a single entry per CDR3 protein. Among 45,000 or so distinct CDR3 sequences, roughly 6.3% were seen once, and the ten largest hold around 0.6%. Sequencing was carried out using CD4+ T cells from blood. The receptor source for this set is a woman aged 40-49 years in good health.

This clonotype was counted ten times or more. The genes are TRBV28 and TRBJ1-1, with a weak D call TRBD1 (5 bases). Germline assignment: CDR1 MDHEN and CDR2 SYDVKM. Trimming removed 1 base at V and 4 bases at J, with 16 bases between. This CDR3 is built from 16 residues. CDR3 region: CASSLSGGLSGTEAFF. CDR3 nucleotides: TGTGCCAGCAGTTTATCGGGGGGGTTGAGCGGCACTGAAGCTTTCTTT.

This clonotype was seen repeatedly, ten times or more. The chain has TRBV28 and TRBJ2-2; no clear D gene. Trimming removed 7 bases from V and 1 base from J, with 16 bases in between. CDR3 size: 16 residues. Germline V gene lookup returns CDR1 MDHEN and CDR2 SYDVKM. CDR3 protein: CASNLPTSGNTGELFF. The CDR3 DNA is TGTGCCAGCAACCTACCCACAAGTGGGAACACCGGGGAGCTGTTTTTT.

In this sample, this clonotype turned up a few times. This chain uses TRBV28 with TRBJ2-5; D is perhaps TRBD2 (6 bases). Deletions cut 1 base from V and 7 bases from J, with 19 bases between. The CDR3 loop spans 16 amino acids. Germline CDR1 is MDHEN and CDR2 is SYDVKM. The CDR3, as DNA: TGTGCCAGCAGTTTATCGGGAACTAGTCGGCGGGGGACCCAGTACTTC. Amino acid sequence: CASSLSGTSRRGTQYF.

This clonotype came up many times. CDR3 nucleotides: TGTGCCAGCAGACCACTCGGCGGGTCCCTGACCCAAGAGACCCAGTACTTC. This sequence encodes CASRPLGGSLTQETQYF. The genes are TRBV6-6 and TRBJ2-5, with D perhaps matching TRBD2 (5 bases). The CDR3 spans 17 residues. Trimming pared 6 bases from V and 1 base from J, leaving 21 bases between. Looked up from germline, CDR1 is MNHNY and CDR2 is SVGAGI (reference sequence).

This clonotype was observed at least ten times. This chain uses TRBV5-1 with TRBJ1-2, with D maybe TRBD1 (6 bases). Trimming shortened V by 7 bases and J by 14 bases, and 21 bases separated the two germline ends. CDR3 length: 12 residues. Germline CDR1 reads SGHRS; CDR2 reads YFSETQ. In nucleotides, the CDR3 is TGCGCCAGCTCTCCCACCGAGGGGGTCGGGACCTTC. This sequence encodes CASSPTEGVGTF.

This clonotype has a count of ten or more. The V and J genes are TRBV6-5 and TRBJ1-2, with TRBD1 matching 9 bases. There are 15 residues in the CDR3. With 1 base clipped from V and 2 bases from J, the junction kept 2 bases outside the gene matches. Germline lookup yields CDR1 MNHEY and CDR2 SVGAGI. This chain's CDR3 is CASSYWTGENYGYTF. The CDR3 DNA reads TGTGCCAGCAGTTACTGGACAGGGGAGAACTATGGCTACACCTTC.

This clonotype was seen many times. The V and J genes are TRBV5-1 and TRBJ2-3; TRBD1 is a possible D gene (6 bases). The CDR3 consists of 14 residues. Germline-derived CDR1 and CDR2 are SGHRS and YFSETQ. Trimming cost V 7 bases and J 1 base, with 13 bases left between them. Written as DNA, the CDR3 is TGCGCCAGCGGCTGGGCAGGGGGCACAGATACGCAGTATTTT. As protein: CASGWAGGTDTQYF.

This clonotype was picked up many times. V usage is TRBV5-1 and J usage is TRBJ2-6; D gene unclear. The CDR3 loop spans 13 amino acids. Trimming took 2 bases from V and 4 from J, leaving 4 bases between them. Germline assignment: CDR1 SGHRS and CDR2 YFSETQ. The CDR3 loop reads CASSFLGANVLTF. The CDR3 bases are TGCGCCAGCAGCTTTTTAGGGGCCAACGTCCTGACTTTC.

There are a few counts of this clonotype. The chain recombines TRBV5-6 with TRBJ2-7; 7 bases align to TRBD1. This CDR3 has 13 amino acids. Germline V gene data show CDR1 as SGHDT and CDR2 as YYEEEE. The junction had 3 bases not matched to a gene; V was cut back by 1 base and J by 5 bases. The CDR3 nucleotides read TGTGCCAGCAGCTTGAGAGGGGGCGACGAGCAGTACTTC. It translates to CASSLRGGDEQYF. The entire variable domain, with the rest obtained from reference TRBV5-6 and TRBJ2-7, is as follows: DAGVTQSPTHLIKTRGQQVTLRCSPKSGHDTVSWYQQALGQGPQFIFQYYEEEERQRGNFPDRFSGHQFPNYSSELNVNALLLGDSALYLCASSLRGGDEQYFGPGTRLTVT.

This clonotype appeared many times. The chain carries TRBV10-1 and TRBJ1-5, with 9 nucleotides matching TRBD1. V shed 4 bases and J 6 bases; nucleotides not matched to a gene: 7. Germline CDR1 reads WNHNN; CDR2 reads SYGVQD (reference sequence). CDR3 length: 15 amino acids. The CDR3 sequence: CASSGGQGLGQPQHF. The CDR3, as DNA: TGCGCCAGCAGTGGGGGACAGGGACTAGGTCAGCCCCAGCATTTT.

This clonotype was picked up many times. V and J are TRBV4-3 and TRBJ2-3, with TRBD2 identical over 8 bases. In germline, CDR1 is LGHNA, CDR2 YSLEER. V lost 0 bases, J lost 7 bases, and 9 bases stayed unmatched. CDR3 length: 16 amino acids. The CDR3 sequence is CASSQDGLAGGNTQYF. CDR3 nucleotides: TGCGCCAGCAGCCAAGATGGTCTAGCGGGTGGTAATACGCAGTATTTT.

This clonotype was counted many times. The V call is TRBV20-1, the J call TRBJ2-1; D gene ambiguous. This CDR3 has 16 amino acids. Germline assignment: CDR1 DFQATT and CDR2 SNEGSKA (reference sequence). V lost 3 bases to trimming and J lost 3 bases, with 18 bases between them. The CDR3 region is CSARVSSIGNYNEQFF. The CDR3 DNA sequence: TGCAGTGCTAGGGTCTCTTCTATTGGTAACTACAATGAGCAGTTCTTC.

This clonotype was counted at least ten times. This chain uses TRBV7-2 with TRBJ1-3; TRBD1 matches 8 bases. V was pared by 2 bases and J by 0 bases, with 12 bases of the junction left unmatched. CDR1 and CDR2 from the germline V gene are SGHTA and FQGNSA. The CDR3 extends over 19 amino acids. The CDR3 region has the DNA TGTGCCAGCAGCTTACGAGGGCCGGGACAGGTTGGCTCTGGAAACACCATATATTTT. Translated: CASSLRGPGQVGSGNTIYF.